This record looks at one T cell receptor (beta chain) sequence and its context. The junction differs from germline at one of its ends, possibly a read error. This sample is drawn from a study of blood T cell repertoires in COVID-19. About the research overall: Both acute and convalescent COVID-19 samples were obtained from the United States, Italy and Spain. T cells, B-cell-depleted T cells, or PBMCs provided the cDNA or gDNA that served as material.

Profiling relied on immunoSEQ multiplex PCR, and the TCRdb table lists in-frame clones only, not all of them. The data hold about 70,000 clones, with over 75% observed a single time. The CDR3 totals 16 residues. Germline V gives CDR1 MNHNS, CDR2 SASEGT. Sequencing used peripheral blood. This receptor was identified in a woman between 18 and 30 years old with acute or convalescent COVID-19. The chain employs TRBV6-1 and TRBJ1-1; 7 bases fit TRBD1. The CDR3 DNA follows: TGTGCCAGCAGTGATGGACTCCGCCAGGGGGGTACTCGTGCTGCCTTT. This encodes CASSDGLRQGGTRAAF.